This T cell receptor beta chain came from a study of T cell responses to AZD1222 COVID-19 vaccine. Study-wide points: Females made up more of the donors, who were largely white British, and clonal diversity may have come out too low. Researchers took repertoire samples only after the peak T cell response had come.

Assay used: immunoSEQ multiplex PCR; TCRdb lists only in-frame clones, some missing. The data show around 94,000 clones, roughly 90% seen once. Per germline, CDR1 ENHRY and CDR2 SYGVKD. CDR3 size: 14 residues. V trimming: 10 bases; J trimming: 4 bases; junction bases outside the gene matches: 10. Regarding this clone: What it binds is not known.

The TCR was taken from an adult in good health. The chain recombines TRBV10-3 with TRBJ2-1; 7 bases agree with TRBD1. Sequencing was performed on peripheral blood, taken on day 0 of AZD1222 vaccination. Written as DNA, the CDR3 is TGTGCCACAAGGGGGCTAGGATGGTACAATGAGCAGTTCTTC. Translating gives CATRGLGWYNEQFF.